One and the same sample provided the 20 T cell receptor beta chains below, sequenced in a study of blood T cell repertoires in COVID-19. TCRdb's table, derived via immunoSEQ multiplex PCR, lists solely in-frame clones and lacks some. Altogether approximately 200,000 clones are present, more than 85% being singletons, with the ten largest covering 2.5% to 3%. The sequenced sample consisted of peripheral blood. The receptors shown here come from a woman in her thirties with active or convalescent COVID-19.

Notes on this clone: One junction end does not reproduce the germline sequence, and a read error may be involved. The V call is TRBV7-7, the J call TRBJ2-2, with TRBD1 matching 9 bases. CDR3 length: 16 residues. In germline, CDR1 is SSHAT, CDR2 FNYEAQ (reference sequence). DNA of the CDR3: TGTGCTAGCAGTTCCAACACAGGGGGCGCAACCGGGGAGCTGTTTTTT. Amino acids: CASSSNTGGATGELFF. Variable domain in full (rest from reference TRBV7-7 and TRBJ2-2): GAGVSQSPRYKVTKRGQDVTLRCDPISSHATLYWYQQALGQGPEFLTYFNYEAQPDKSGLPSDRFSAERPEGSISTLTIQRTEQRDSAMYRCASSSNTGGATGELFFGEGSRLTVL.

The chain is built from TRBV29-1 and TRBJ1-2; D ambiguous. CDR1 and CDR2 (germline): SQVTM, ANQGSEA. V lost 4 bases, J lost 6 bases, and 18 bases lay in between. CDR3 length equals 14 residues. In DNA, the CDR3 is TGCAGCGTTGTTCCGTCCCCCAACATAAATGGCTACACCTTC. This translates into CSVVPSPNINGYTF.

The V and J genes are TRBV11-3 and TRBJ2-7; 7 bases map to TRBD2. CDR1 SGHNT and CDR2 YENEEA come from the germline V gene. This CDR3 region has 14 residues. V lost 5 bases, J lost 6 bases, and 10 bases stayed unmatched. CDR3: CASSPRTRPREQYF. In DNA form, the CDR3 reads TGTGCCAGCAGCCCGCGGACTAGGCCTCGCGAGCAGTACTTC.

This clone turned up a few times. The chain carries TRBV6-2 or TRBV6-3 and TRBJ1-6; no definite D call. Trimming pared 4 bases from V and 6 bases from J, leaving 7 bases between. Germline V gives CDR1 MNHEY, CDR2 SVGEGT. This CDR3 region has 13 residues. The DNA for the CDR3 is TGTGCCAGCAGTTTTAACACTAATTCACCCCTCCACTTT. Its translation: CASSFNTNSPLHF.

The chain links TRBV2 to TRBJ2-3; D possibly corresponds to TRBD2 (5 bases). The CDR3 runs to 12 residues. Germline values: CDR1 SNHLY, CDR2 FYNNEI. The germline V and J ends were trimmed by 5 bases and 11 bases, with 14 bases remaining between them. CDR3 sequence: CASSLTGIGQYF. The CDR3, as DNA: TGTGCCAGCAGTCTAACCGGGATTGGGCAGTATTTT.

The J gene is TRBJ1-6, the V gene TRBV6-6; perhaps TRBD1 as D (6 bases). The CDR3 covers 15 residues. Trimming left V 7 bases short and J 9 bases short, with 19 bases between. Germline V lookup: CDR1 MNHNY, CDR2 SVGAGI (reference sequence). CDR3 amino acids: CASTLLERGTSPLHF. CDR3 DNA sequence: TGTGCCAGCACCCTCTTGGAAAGGGGGACTTCACCCCTCCACTTT.

The chain couples TRBV3-1 (or the pseudogene TRBV3-2) to TRBJ2-1; tentatively, D is TRBD1 (6 bases). Trimming stripped 4 bases from V and 4 bases from J, with 20 bases between. This CDR3 is built from 17 residues. The germline V gene encodes CDR1 LGHDT and CDR2 YNNKEL (reference sequence). The CDR3 coding sequence is TGTGCCAGCAGCCCTCCAGGACAGCGCCCCTTTTACAATGAGCAGTTCTTC. Protein: CASSPPGQRPFYNEQFF.

This clone was detected once. The CDR3 protein is CASNGLAGGPGETQYF. The CDR3 DNA sequence: TGTGCCAGTAACGGACTAGCGGGAGGGCCTGGAGAGACCCAGTACTTC. The chain joins TRBV19 to TRBJ2-5; 15 bases are shared with TRBD2. V gave up 7 bases and J gave up 4 bases; unmatched junction bases: 7. This CDR3 comprises 16 residues. The germline gives CDR1 LNHDA, CDR2 SQIVND (reference sequence).

The count of this clone is one. The J gene is TRBJ1-4, the V gene TRBV3-1 (or the pseudogene TRBV3-2); no clear D gene. Germline loops: CDR1 LGHDT, CDR2 YNNKEL (reference sequence). V was clipped by 3 bases and J by 7 bases, with 3 bases between them. CDR3 length equals 11 residues. The CDR3, as DNA: TGTGCCAGCAGCCACAGTGAAAAACTGTTTTTT. It yields the protein CASSHSEKLFF.

V and J are TRBV30 and TRBJ2-1; 7 bases align to TRBD1. J gave up 1 base and V 1 base, and 4 bases lay outside the gene matches. This CDR3 is 15 amino acids long. The germline V gene encodes CDR1 GTSNPN and CDR2 SVGIG (reference sequence). CDR3 amino acids: CAWSDRGRSYNEQFF. CDR3 sequence (DNA): TGTGCCTGGAGTGACAGGGGTCGGTCCTACAATGAGCAGTTCTTC.

The gene calls are TRBV6-1 and TRBJ1-2, with 8 bases fitting TRBD1. The CDR3 covers 14 residues. CDR1 MNHNS and CDR2 SASEGT come from the germline V gene. J was trimmed by 5 bases and V by 5 bases; bases with no gene match: 7. Here the CDR3 DNA reads TGTGCCAGCAGTTCCACGGGACAGGCTTATGGCTACACCTTC. Amino acid sequence: CASSSTGQAYGYTF.

The chain couples TRBV4-1 to TRBJ1-4; 7 bases fit TRBD1. The CDR3 covers 14 residues. Per the germline V gene, CDR1 is MGHRA and CDR2 is YSYEKL. The trim removed 6 bases at V and 4 bases at J, leaving 5 bases unmatched. The DNA for the CDR3 is TGCGCCAGCAGTCTCGACAGGGATAATGAAAAACTGTTTTTT. Amino acids: CASSLDRDNEKLFF.

CDR3 in DNA: TGTGCCAGCAGCGTAGATGGGACAAACAATCAGCCCCAGCATTTT. This gives the protein CASSVDGTNNQPQHF. The chain couples TRBV9 to TRBJ1-5; a possible D gene is TRBD1 (6 bases). Trimming took 0 bases from V and 3 from J, leaving 10 bases between them. The CDR3 runs to 15 residues. The germline gives CDR1 SGDLS, CDR2 YYNGEE.

The V and J genes are TRBV7-6 and TRBJ1-2; D possibly corresponds to TRBD1 (5 bases). Germline V CDR1 and CDR2: SGHVS, FNYEAQ. The CDR3 spans 13 residues. The V and J ends lost 6 bases and 7 bases respectively, with 15 bases between them. CDR3 protein: CASSLGRSAGYTF. DNA of the CDR3: TGTGCCAGCAGTCTGGGGCGATCGGCTGGCTACACCTTC.

V is TRBV18 and J is TRBJ1-2, with D hard to call. This CDR3 comprises 14 residues. Trimming took 3 bases from V and 6 from J, leaving 14 bases between them. Germline CDR1 reads KGHSH; CDR2 reads LQKENI. CDR3 nucleotide sequence: TGTGCCAGCTCACCGCTCCTAGACCAGAATGGCTACACCTTC. Translation: CASSPLLDQNGYTF.

The chain joins TRBV10-3 to TRBJ2-5, with D tentatively TRBD2 (5 bases). V lost 6 bases and J 5 bases, leaving 13 bases between the germline ends. The CDR3 loop spans 13 amino acids. CDR1 is ENHRY, CDR2 SYGVKD, per germline. CDR3 residues: CAIRREGVETQYF. The CDR3 DNA reads as TGTGCCATCAGGCGTGAGGGAGTGGAGACCCAGTACTTC.

Worth noting for this clone: Relative to the germline gene, one junction end is altered; a read error may explain this. The chain carries TRBV7-2 and TRBJ2-7; possible D gene TRBD1, 6 bases. CDR3 length equals 11 residues. Germline loops: CDR1 SGHTA, CDR2 FQGNSA. In DNA, the CDR3 is TGTGCCAGCAGTTTCGAAGGGGGAGCGGCCTTC. Amino acids: CASSFEGGAAF.

The rearrangement joins TRBV5-1 to TRBJ2-7; TRBD2 agrees at 15 bases. Germline CDR1 is SGHRS and CDR2 is YFSETQ. J was trimmed by 2 bases and V by 0 bases; bases with no gene match: 6. CDR3 length equals 18 residues. This CDR3 reads CASSLAGTSGRTTYEQYF. The CDR3 coding sequence is TGCGCCAGCAGCTTGGCCGGGACTAGCGGGAGGACAACCTACGAGCAGTACTTC.

This clone has just one count. This chain joins TRBV7-9 and TRBJ1-1; D possibly corresponds to TRBD1 (6 bases). CDR3 length equals 16 residues. Trimming removed 5 bases from V and 0 bases from J, with 16 bases in between. Germline CDR1 SEHNR, CDR2 FQNEAQ (reference sequence). DNA for the CDR3: TGTGCCAGCAGCCAAAGGGGGGGACGGTTGAACACTGAAGCTTTCTTT. It yields the protein CASSQRGGRLNTEAFF.

This chain uses TRBV27 with TRBJ1-5; tentative D call: TRBD1 (6 bases). The germline V gene has CDR1 MNHEY and CDR2 SMNVEV (reference sequence). V shed 6 bases and J shed 7 bases, with 19 bases lying between them. This CDR3 spans 15 amino acids. The CDR3 bases are TGTGCCAGCAGACCCGGACAGCTTGACTCCCAGCCCCAGCATTTT. As protein: CASRPGQLDSQPQHF.